The 26 T cell receptor beta chains below were found in one sample sequenced in a study of blood T cells in healthy people across ages. Sample-barcoded 5' priming and a J-beta primer mix drove a second PCR of roughly 7 to 11 cycles. TCRdb analysed the 5' RACE reads with MiXCR anew, one entry per CDR3 protein. The sample yields hundreds of thousands of distinct CDR3 sequences, 58% seen once. Sequenced input: blood. The receptor source for this set is a man aged 30 to 39 in good health.

This clonotype has only one observation. One end of the junction fails to match germline, which may point to a read error. The rearrangement links TRBV11-2 to TRBJ2-1, with D perhaps TRBD1 (6 bases). The CDR3 spans 14 residues. Germline V gives CDR1 SGHAT, CDR2 FQNNGV. The CDR3 region is CACSLGAGYNEQFF. The CDR3, as DNA: TGTGCCTGCAGCCTGGGGGCAGGGTACAATGAGCAGTTCTTC.

This clonotype showed up just a few times. This sequence joins TRBV28 and TRBJ2-7; 7 bases line up with TRBD2. The J call is doubtful: the DNA matches TRBJ2-5 better. The CDR3 is 14 amino acids. The germline gives CDR1 MDHEN, CDR2 SYDVKM. The DNA for the CDR3 is TGTGCCAGCATCTGGTCGGCTAGCGGAGAGACCCAGTACTTC. Protein product: CASIWSASGETQYF.

The rearrangement joins TRBV12-5 to TRBJ2-3, with a possible D match to TRBD2 (6 bases). Trimming took off 6 bases at V and 3 bases at J, with 16 bases between the two ends. CDR1 is LGHNT and CDR2 is FRNRAP in the germline V gene. The CDR3 extends over 15 amino acids. CDR3 in DNA: TGTGCTAGTGGGGGGGGTAGGATTTGGACAGATACGCAGTATTTT. It encodes CASGGGRIWTDTQYF.

In its sample, this clonotype was seen a few times. The chain has TRBV29-1 and TRBJ1-1; possible D gene TRBD1, 6 bases. Between the trimmed V and J ends, which lost 2 bases and 0 bases, there was a span of 13 bases. There are 15 residues in the CDR3. Germline CDR1 SQVTM, CDR2 ANQGSEA. The CDR3 loop is CSVERDNSVNTEAFF. DNA for the CDR3: TGCAGCGTTGAACGGGACAACAGTGTGAACACTGAAGCTTTCTTT.

The gene calls are TRBV15 and TRBJ2-5; D is perhaps TRBD2 (5 bases). The DNA end lines up better with TRBJ2-7; the J call may be wrong. Per the germline V gene, CDR1 is LNHNV and CDR2 is YYDKDF (reference sequence). The CDR3 is 14 amino acids. CDR3 in amino acids: CATSRDSGTYEQYF. Written as DNA, the CDR3 is TGTGCCACCAGCAGAGATTCGGGAACCTACGAGCAGTACTTC.

The chain combines TRBV20-1 with TRBJ2-7; 8 nucleotides match TRBD2. The CDR3 runs 15 residues. Germline V gene data show CDR1 as DFQATT and CDR2 as SNEGSKA (reference sequence). V gave up 2 bases and J gave up 5 bases; unmatched junction bases: 11. CDR3 loop: CSARMRPGLGHEQYF. DNA of the CDR3: TGCAGTGCTAGAATGAGACCGGGACTAGGCCACGAGCAGTACTTC.

The chain uses TRBV28 and TRBJ2-3, with D possibly being TRBD1 (5 bases). The ends were cut back, 5 bases at V and 2 bases at J, with 11 bases in the middle. Germline CDR1 and CDR2: MDHEN and SYDVKM. This CDR3 is 14 amino acids long. As DNA, the CDR3 is TGTGCCAGCAGTCCCTGGGGCGACACAGATACGCAGTATTTT. Residues: CASSPWGDTDTQYF.

The rearrangement links TRBV4-3 to TRBJ1-1, with D possibly matching TRBD1 (6 bases). CDR1 and CDR2 from the germline V gene are LGHNA and YSLEER. Between the trimmed V and J ends, which lost 5 bases and 0 bases, there was a span of 16 bases. The CDR3 spans 16 residues. The CDR3 DNA reads as TGCGCCAGCAGCGTAACCCGGGGGACACTGAACACTGAAGCTTTCTTT. The encoded protein is CASSVTRGTLNTEAFF.

V is TRBV20-1 and J is TRBJ2-3; 7 bases agree with TRBD2. Germline values: CDR1 DFQATT, CDR2 SNEGSKA (reference sequence). V trimming: 5 bases; J trimming: 2 bases; junction bases outside the gene matches: 7. The CDR3 loop spans 14 amino acids. The CDR3 nucleotides read TGCAGTGCTCCCCTGGGGGGGTCCACAGATACGCAGTATTTT. The encoded protein is CSAPLGGSTDTQYF.

About this clonotype: Its ends do not fully match the called genes, so a read error is possible. The genes are TRBV7-3 and TRBJ1-4; D call uncertain. The CDR3 totals 15 residues. Germline V gives CDR1 SGHTA, CDR2 FQGTGA. In nucleotides, the CDR3 is TGTCCCAGCAGCTTAATCATTCGCAGCGGCGAAAAACTGTTTTTT. It encodes CPSSLIIRSGEKLFF.

This clonotype was found a few times. The chain links TRBV12-3 or TRBV12-4 to TRBJ2-5; TRBD2 might be the D (6 bases). V was trimmed by 4 bases and J by 7 bases, leaving 13 bases between them. The CDR3 contains 13 residues. The chain's CDR3 is CASSYAEGRTQYF. In nucleotides, the CDR3 is TGTGCCAGCAGTTACGCGGAGGGAAGGACCCAGTACTTC.

This sequence joins TRBV21-1 and TRBJ2-4; the table's D call, TRBD1, has no DNA check behind it. The J call may not be correct, given that the DNA end is closer to TRBJ2-7. TRBV21-1 is deemed a pseudogene. The CDR3 extends over 14 amino acids. The CDR3 DNA sequence: TGTGCCAGCAGCACGTGCCGGGGCGTACGCGAGCAGTACTTC. Translating it yields CASSTCRGVREQYF.

The V gene is TRBV7-9, the J gene TRBJ1-2; D is perhaps TRBD1 (6 bases). Germline values: CDR1 SEHNR, CDR2 FQNEAQ (reference sequence). This CDR3 has 15 residues. V was pared by 5 bases and J by 7 bases, with 20 bases between. The CDR3 spells CASSLGNRVSSGYTF. The CDR3, as DNA: TGTGCCAGCAGCCTAGGCAACAGGGTATCGAGTGGCTACACCTTC.

This chain joins TRBV20-1 and TRBJ2-3; TRBD2 might be the D (6 bases). This CDR3 contains 13 residues. Trimming removed 5 bases from V and 6 bases from J, with 15 bases in between. Germline lookup yields CDR1 DFQATT and CDR2 SNEGSKA (reference sequence). CDR3 protein: CSAPAGSRDTQYF. DNA for the CDR3: TGCAGTGCTCCAGCGGGTTCTAGGGATACGCAGTATTTT.

V usage is TRBV7-2 and J usage is TRBJ2-5; D is perhaps TRBD2 (5 bases). Germline V lookup: CDR1 SGHTA, CDR2 FQGNSA. The CDR3 is made up of 13 amino acids. The ends were cut back, 4 bases at V and 4 bases at J, with 10 bases in the middle. The CDR3: CASSSRTGETQYF. Here the CDR3 DNA reads TGTGCCAGCAGCTCCCGGACTGGAGAGACCCAGTACTTC.

The genes are TRBV12-3 or TRBV12-4 and TRBJ2-7; D may be TRBD2 (6 bases). V lost 2 bases to trimming and J lost 7 bases, with 15 bases between them. The CDR3 has 14 amino acids. CDR3 loop: CASSLNGGTGEQYF. The CDR3 region has the DNA TGTGCCAGCAGTTTAAACGGCGGGACGGGTGAGCAGTACTTC.

The chain couples TRBV7-2 to TRBJ1-2; 10 bases are a match to TRBD1. Germline loops: CDR1 SGHTA, CDR2 FQGNSA. J lost 1 base, V lost 3 bases, and 2 bases had no gene match. The CDR3 has 15 residues. In nucleotides, the CDR3 is TGTGCCAGCAGCTTTGGACAGGGGGTTAACTATGGCTACACCTTC. This gives the protein CASSFGQGVNYGYTF.

This clonotype was seen a few times. The chain combines TRBV12-3 or TRBV12-4 with TRBJ1-2; no clear D. CDR3 length: 13 residues. The V and J ends lost 1 base and 7 bases respectively, with 10 bases between them. CDR3 nucleotides: TGTGCCAGCAGTTTAGTGGAGGGCGTTGGCTACACCTTC. This gives the protein CASSLVEGVGYTF.

The genes are TRBV10-3 and TRBJ2-5; 13 positions match TRBD2. CDR1 is ENHRY, CDR2 SYGVKD, per germline. The CDR3 extends over 15 amino acids. V lost 4 bases and J lost 2; bases outside the gene matches: 1. The CDR3 bases are TGTGCCATCAGTGGACTAGCGGGGGGTCAAGAGACCCAGTACTTC. Translating it yields CAISGLAGGQETQYF.

This clonotype was counted a few times. This chain connects TRBV25-1 to TRBJ1-2; perhaps TRBD1 as D (5 bases). Germline V gene data show CDR1 as MGHDK and CDR2 as SYGVNS. V was cut by 7 bases and J by 4 bases, with 13 bases left in between. CDR3 length: 13 amino acids. Written as DNA, the CDR3 is TGTGCCAGCATGACTTATCAGGGCTATGGCTACACCTTC. Translating it yields CASMTYQGYGYTF.

This clonotype was counted between two and nine times. This chain joins TRBV20-1 and TRBJ1-2, with D perhaps matching TRBD1 (5 bases). In germline, CDR1 is DFQATT, CDR2 SNEGSKA (reference sequence). Trimming shortened V by 5 bases and J by 2 bases, and 12 bases separated the two germline ends. The CDR3 extends over 13 amino acids. For the CDR3, the DNA is TGCAGTGCTCAAAGGGGACGGAACTATGGCTACACCTTC. This sequence encodes CSAQRGRNYGYTF.

The table lists this clonotype with a few counts. This sequence joins TRBV7-2 and TRBJ1-2, with no clear D. CDR3 size: 13 residues. V lost 6 bases to trimming and J lost 7 bases, with 15 bases between them. Germline lookup yields CDR1 SGHTA and CDR2 FQGNSA. In nucleotides, the CDR3 is TGTGCCAGCAGTCCTATGGAGGCGACTGGCTACACCTTC. Amino acids: CASSPMEATGYTF.

The CDR3 sequence: CASSLQAYNQPQHF. The CDR3 DNA follows: TGTGCCAGCAGTTTACAGGCTTACAACCAGCCCCAGCATTTT. The chain joins TRBV12-3 or TRBV12-4 to TRBJ1-5; no clear D. Trimming took 2 bases from V and 7 from J, leaving 12 bases between them. The CDR3 extends over 14 amino acids.

This clonotype was detected only once. The rearrangement joins TRBV7-6 to TRBJ2-4, with D possibly TRBD2 on 5 matching bases. The DNA matches TRBJ2-7 better at its end, which makes the J call doubtful. Germline V gene data show CDR1 as SGHVS and CDR2 as FNYEAQ. This CDR3 comprises 15 residues. CDR3 sequence reads: CASSLAAGRNYEQYF. The CDR3 nucleotides read TGTGCCAGCAGCTTAGCTGCGGGCAGGAACTACGAGCAGTACTTC.

The rearrangement links TRBV30 to TRBJ2-5; D not certain. Germline CDR1 reads GTSNPN; CDR2 reads SVGIG (reference sequence). Trimming removed 1 base from V and 0 bases from J, with 6 bases in between. CDR3 size: 13 residues. The CDR3 coding sequence is TGTGCCTGGAGTGCCGTCTACCAAGAGACCCAGTACTTC. Amino acids: CAWSAVYQETQYF.

V usage is TRBV29-1 and J usage is TRBJ2-7; 7 positions agree with TRBD1. V trimming: 6 bases; J trimming: 3 bases; junction bases outside the gene matches: 8. The CDR3 is 13 residues long. Per the germline V gene, CDR1 is SQVTM and CDR2 is ANQGSEA. The DNA of the CDR3 is TGCAGCGTGACCCGAGGGGACAGCTACGAGCAGTACTTC. Translated: CSVTRGDSYEQYF.